The 2 T cell receptor beta chains given below trace back to one sample, sequenced in a study of shared clonotypes between healthy human individuals. Assay: immunoSEQ multiplex PCR; the TCRdb copy retains only in-frame clones and omits some. The sample shows about 1.1 million clones, more than 75% of them seen only once. Sequenced material: memory CD4+ T cells from PBMCs. Specified subset: CD45RA-negative fraction. The receptors originated from a man aged 18-30 years in good health. Some clones in this sample may be carry-over from other donors' samples.

This clone was seen more than once but under ten times. V is TRBV6-6 and J is TRBJ1-5; 7 bases line up with TRBD1. The V gene's germline CDR1 is MNHNY and CDR2 SVGAGI (reference sequence). V lost 0 bases to trimming and J lost 3 bases; unmatched junction nucleotides: 2. The CDR3 totals 15 residues. The CDR3 region is CASSYSTGPNQPQHF. As DNA, the CDR3 is TGTGCCAGCAGTTACTCGACAGGGCCCAATCAGCCCCAGCATTTT.

The rearrangement links TRBV11-3 to TRBJ2-1; 12 nucleotides align to TRBD2. V lost 1 base and J lost 2; bases outside the gene matches: 0. The germline gives CDR1 SGHNT, CDR2 YENEEA. The CDR3 contains 16 residues. The CDR3 nucleotides are TGTGCCAGCAGCTTAGGGACTAGCGGGACCTACAATGAGCAGTTCTTC. Protein sequence: CASSLGTSGTYNEQFF.